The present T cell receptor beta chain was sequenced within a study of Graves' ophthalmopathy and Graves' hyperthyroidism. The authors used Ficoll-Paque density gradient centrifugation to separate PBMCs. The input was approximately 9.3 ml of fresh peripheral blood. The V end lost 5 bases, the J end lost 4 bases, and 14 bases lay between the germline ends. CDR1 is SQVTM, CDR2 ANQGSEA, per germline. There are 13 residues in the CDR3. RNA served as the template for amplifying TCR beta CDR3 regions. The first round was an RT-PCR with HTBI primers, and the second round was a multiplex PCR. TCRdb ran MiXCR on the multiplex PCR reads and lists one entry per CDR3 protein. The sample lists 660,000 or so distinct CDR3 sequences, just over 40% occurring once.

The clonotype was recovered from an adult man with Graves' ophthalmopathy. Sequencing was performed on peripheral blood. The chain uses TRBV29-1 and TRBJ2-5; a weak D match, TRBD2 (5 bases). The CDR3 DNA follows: TGCAGCGTTTCCGGACGGGGAACAGAGACCCAGTACTTC. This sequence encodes CSVSGRGTETQYF.